The 19 T cell receptor beta chains given below trace back to one sample, sequenced in a study of OX40 agonist ivuxolimab in advanced cancers. Only in-frame clones appear in the TCRdb table, and some are missing; sequencing was by immunoSEQ multiplex PCR. This table has about 34,000 clones, over 90% appearing once. Sequencing was performed on CD4+ or CD8+ T cells sorted from blood, taken in a trial of the OX40 agonist ivuxolimab. These receptors were collected from an adult with an advanced solid tumor such as melanoma, head and neck, liver or kidney cancer.

The chain recombines TRBV2 with TRBJ2-5, with TRBD2 identical over 10 bases. Germline V CDR1 and CDR2: SNHLY, FYNNEI. Losses at the gene ends were 5 bases for V and 5 bases for J; bases not matched to a gene: 5. This CDR3 contains 14 residues. The CDR3 DNA follows: TGTGCCAGCAGTCCCCGGACTAGCGGCGAGACCCAGTACTTC. Translating gives CASSPRTSGETQYF.

This sequence joins TRBV29-1 and TRBJ2-2; 10 bases fit TRBD1. The length of the CDR3 is 13 residues. CDR1 and CDR2 (germline): SQVTM, ANQGSEA. The trim removed 6 bases at V and 7 bases at J, leaving 5 bases unmatched. DNA of the CDR3: TGCAGCGTAGCTGGACAGGGGGACGGGGAGCTGTTTTTT. This codes for CSVAGQGDGELFF.

The gene calls are TRBV28 and TRBJ1-2, with TRBD1 as a possible D gene (5 bases). Trimming stripped 6 bases from V and 8 bases from J, with 19 bases between. The CDR3 extends over 14 amino acids. The V gene's germline CDR1 is MDHEN and CDR2 SYDVKM. The CDR3 sequence: CASRIRDPPWGYTF. In nucleotides, the CDR3 is TGTGCCAGCAGGATACGGGACCCCCCGTGGGGCTACACCTTC.

The chain recombines TRBV18 with TRBJ2-5; a weak D match, TRBD1 (6 bases). The germline CDR1 and CDR2 sequences are KGHSH and LQKENI. The V end lost 1 base, the J end lost 5 bases, and 14 bases lay between the germline ends. The CDR3 is made up of 15 amino acids. The CDR3 reads CASSPRAGALETQYF. CDR3 nucleotides: TGTGCCAGCTCACCACGGGCAGGGGCTTTGGAGACCCAGTACTTC.

The chain combines TRBV4-2 with TRBJ1-1; TRBD1 matches 10 bases. The CDR3 has 16 amino acids. From germline, CDR1 is LGHNA and CDR2 YNFKEQ. The J segment lost 1 base and the V segment lost 3 bases, leaving 5 bases of the junction unmatched. This chain's CDR3 is CASSHGDRGRNTEAFF. In DNA form, the CDR3 reads TGTGCCAGCAGCCACGGGGACAGGGGAAGGAACACTGAAGCTTTCTTT.

The chain is built from TRBV18 and TRBJ2-7; D unclear. The CDR3 loop spans 11 amino acids. V lost 3 bases to trimming and J lost 7 bases, with 7 bases between them. Germline V lookup: CDR1 KGHSH, CDR2 LQKENI. The CDR3 region has the DNA TGTGCCAGCTCACCGGGTCTGGAGCAGTACTTC. Translating gives CASSPGLEQYF.

The chain carries TRBV15 and TRBJ2-7; no clear D gene. Trimming removed 0 bases at V and 9 bases at J, with 12 bases between. CDR3 length equals 13 residues. Germline lookup yields CDR1 LNHNV and CDR2 YYDKDF (reference sequence). As DNA, the CDR3 is TGTGCCACCAGCAGAGATTATCGCGACGGGCAGTACTTC. Residues: CATSRDYRDGQYF. Filled out from reference TRBV15 and TRBJ2-7, the complete variable domain reads DAMVIQNPRYQVTQFGKPVTLSCSQTLNHNVMYWYQQKSSQAPKLLFHYYDKDFNNEADTPDNFQSRRPNTSFCFLDIRSPGLGDTAMYLCATSRDYRDGQYFGPGTRLTVT.

The CDR3 nucleotides are TGTGCCAGCAGTTACGGGCAGAACACTGAAGCTTTCTTT. This codes for CASSYGQNTEAFF. The chain joins TRBV6-5 to TRBJ1-1; the D is unclear. V gave up 2 bases and J gave up 1 base, with 5 bases separating them. CDR1 and CDR2 (germline): MNHEY, SVGAGI. This CDR3 spans 13 amino acids.

This CDR3 reads CASLQEMNYEQYF. The CDR3 DNA reads as TGTGCCAGCTTACAGGAGATGAACTACGAGCAGTACTTC. This rearrangement joins TRBV6-1 to TRBJ2-7, with D maybe TRBD1 (5 bases). The V and J ends lost 8 bases and 3 bases respectively, with 14 bases between them. The CDR3 is 13 amino acids. Germline V lookup: CDR1 MNHNS, CDR2 SASEGT.

In DNA, the CDR3 is TGTGCCAGCCGACGGACAGGGCCCTCCTACGAGCAGTACTTC. The encoded protein is CASRRTGPSYEQYF. The chain recombines TRBV14 with TRBJ2-7; TRBD1 aligns across 8 bases. Germline CDR1 is SGHDN and CDR2 is FVKESK. CDR3 size: 14 residues. Germline trimming cut 8 bases from V and 0 bases from J; bases unmatched to any gene: 6.

The CDR3 region has the DNA TGTGCCAGCAGCGTGGGAGGGACAGGCGGCTATGGCTACACCTTC. Translated, it gives CASSVGGTGGYGYTF. The chain links TRBV9 to TRBJ1-2; 8 bases line up with TRBD1. Germline V gives CDR1 SGDLS, CDR2 YYNGEE. This CDR3 spans 15 amino acids. The ends lost 2 bases at V and 4 bases at J; junction bases unmatched: 7.

The V and J genes are TRBV27 and TRBJ1-2; tentative D call: TRBD1 (6 bases). Germline-derived CDR1 and CDR2 are MNHEY and SMNVEV (reference sequence). V was trimmed by 6 bases and J by 4 bases, leaving 15 bases between them. CDR3 length equals 14 residues. CDR3 DNA sequence: TGTGCCAGCAGCCCAGTAAGGGGGGGCTATGGCTACACCTTC. This encodes CASSPVRGGYGYTF.

The chain couples TRBV5-6 to TRBJ2-7; D is ambiguous. The V end lost 2 bases, the J end lost 4 bases, and 13 bases lay between the germline ends. Looked up from germline, CDR1 is SGHDT and CDR2 is YYEEEE. CDR3 length: 14 amino acids. As DNA, the CDR3 is TGTGCCAGCAGCTTCGTATCCCAGAGTTACGAGCAGTACTTC. Protein product: CASSFVSQSYEQYF. The full variable domain, completed using reference TRBV5-6 and TRBJ2-7, is DAGVTQSPTHLIKTRGQQVTLRCSPKSGHDTVSWYQQALGQGPQFIFQYYEEEERQRGNFPDRFSGHQFPNYSSELNVNALLLGDSALYLCASSFVSQSYEQYFGPGTRLTVT.

V usage is TRBV25-1 and J usage is TRBJ2-3, with 10 nucleotides matching TRBD2. CDR3 size: 13 residues. Germline V CDR1 and CDR2: MGHDK, SYGVNS. J was trimmed by 5 bases and V by 8 bases; bases with no gene match: 4. The CDR3 sequence is CASGLAGVDTQYF. Here the CDR3 DNA reads TGTGCCAGCGGTCTAGCGGGAGTAGATACGCAGTATTTT.

The chain employs TRBV7-9 and TRBJ2-3, with 7 bases lining up with TRBD2. The CDR3 runs to 15 residues. Per germline, CDR1 SEHNR and CDR2 FQNEAQ (reference sequence). V shed 1 base, J shed 6 bases, and the junction held 7 bases outside the gene matches. In DNA, the CDR3 is TGTGCCAGCAGCTTAGTGCGGGGAGGGACGGATACGCAGTATTTT. This codes for CASSLVRGGTDTQYF.

J is TRBJ2-2 and V is TRBV6-6, with 12 bases that match TRBD2. V lost 6 bases and J lost 6; bases outside the gene matches: 5. CDR1 and CDR2 (germline): MNHNY, SVGAGI (reference sequence). The CDR3 sequence is 15 residues long. The CDR3: CASSLAGGPPGELFF. DNA of the CDR3: TGTGCCAGCAGCCTAGCGGGAGGGCCCCCCGGGGAGCTGTTTTTT.

V gene TRBV5-4 combines with J gene TRBJ2-1, with a weak D call TRBD2 (6 bases). In germline, CDR1 is SGHNT, CDR2 YYREEE (reference sequence). This CDR3 is built from 15 residues. The ends were cut back, 2 bases at V and 4 bases at J, with 13 bases in the middle. The CDR3: CASSLHSGTYNEQFF. The CDR3 DNA reads as TGTGCCAGCAGCTTACATAGCGGAACTTACAATGAGCAGTTCTTC.

The chain carries TRBV10-3 and TRBJ1-5; 10 nucleotides agree with TRBD1. V shed 10 bases, J shed 10 bases, and the junction held 16 bases outside the gene matches. Germline V gene data show CDR1 as ENHRY and CDR2 as SYGVKD. This CDR3 contains 15 residues. CDR3 in amino acids: CATTPETGGAEPQHF. The CDR3 nucleotides read TGTGCCACTACCCCCGAGACAGGGGGCGCGGAACCCCAGCATTTT.

The rearrangement joins TRBV2 to TRBJ2-6, with 7 bases lining up with TRBD2. The CDR3 has 19 residues. V lost 6 bases to trimming and J lost 0 bases; unmatched junction nucleotides: 14. Per the germline V gene, CDR1 is SNHLY and CDR2 is FYNNEI. The CDR3, as DNA: TGTGCCAGCAGCGAAAAGACTAGCCTAACAGTCTCTGGGGCCAACGTCCTGACTTTC. This translates into CASSEKTSLTVSGANVLTF.